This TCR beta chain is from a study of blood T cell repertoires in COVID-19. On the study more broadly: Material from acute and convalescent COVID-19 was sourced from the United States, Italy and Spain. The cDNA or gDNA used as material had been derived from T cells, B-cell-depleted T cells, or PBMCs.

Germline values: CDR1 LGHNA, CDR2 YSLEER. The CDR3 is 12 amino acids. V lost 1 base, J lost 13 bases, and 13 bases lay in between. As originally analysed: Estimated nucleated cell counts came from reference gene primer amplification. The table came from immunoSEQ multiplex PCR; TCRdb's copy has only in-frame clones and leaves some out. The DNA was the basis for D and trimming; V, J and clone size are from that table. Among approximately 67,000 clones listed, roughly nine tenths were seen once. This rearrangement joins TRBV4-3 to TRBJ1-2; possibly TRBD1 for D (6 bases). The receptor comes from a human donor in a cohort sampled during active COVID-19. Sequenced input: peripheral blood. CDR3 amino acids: CASSQGGGEGTF. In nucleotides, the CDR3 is TGCGCCAGCAGCCAAGGTGGGGGCGAGGGCACCTTC.